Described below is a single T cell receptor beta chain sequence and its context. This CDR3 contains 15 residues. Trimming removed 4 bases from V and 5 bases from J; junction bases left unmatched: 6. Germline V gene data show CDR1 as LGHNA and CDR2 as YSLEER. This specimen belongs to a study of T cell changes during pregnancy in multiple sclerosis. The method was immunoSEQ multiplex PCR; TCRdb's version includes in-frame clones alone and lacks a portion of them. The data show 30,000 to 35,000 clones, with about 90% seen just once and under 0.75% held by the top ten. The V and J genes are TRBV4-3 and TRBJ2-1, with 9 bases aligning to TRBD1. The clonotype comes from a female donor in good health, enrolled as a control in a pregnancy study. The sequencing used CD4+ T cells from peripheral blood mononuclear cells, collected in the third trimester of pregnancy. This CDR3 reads CASSLGQGSDNEQFF. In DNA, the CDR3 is TGCGCCAGCAGCCTAGGACAGGGGAGCGACAATGAGCAGTTCTTC.